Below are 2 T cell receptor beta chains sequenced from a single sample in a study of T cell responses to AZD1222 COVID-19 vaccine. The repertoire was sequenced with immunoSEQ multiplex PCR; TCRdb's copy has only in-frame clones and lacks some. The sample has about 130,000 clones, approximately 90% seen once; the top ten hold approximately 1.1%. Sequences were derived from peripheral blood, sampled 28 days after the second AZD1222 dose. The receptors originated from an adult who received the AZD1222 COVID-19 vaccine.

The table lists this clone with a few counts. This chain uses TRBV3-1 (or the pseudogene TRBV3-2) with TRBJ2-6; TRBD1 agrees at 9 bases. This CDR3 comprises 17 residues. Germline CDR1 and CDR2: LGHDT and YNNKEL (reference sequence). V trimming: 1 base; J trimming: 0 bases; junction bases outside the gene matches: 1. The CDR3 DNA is TGTGCCAGCAGCCAAGGGACAGGGGACTCTGGGGCCAACGTCCTGACTTTC. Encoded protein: CASSQGTGDSGANVLTF.

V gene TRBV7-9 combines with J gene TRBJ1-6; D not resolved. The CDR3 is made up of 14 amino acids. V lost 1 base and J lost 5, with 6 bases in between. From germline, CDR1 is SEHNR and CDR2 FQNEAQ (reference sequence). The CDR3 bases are TGTGCCAGCAGCTTAGGGACGGATAATTCACCCCTCCACTTT. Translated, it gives CASSLGTDNSPLHF.